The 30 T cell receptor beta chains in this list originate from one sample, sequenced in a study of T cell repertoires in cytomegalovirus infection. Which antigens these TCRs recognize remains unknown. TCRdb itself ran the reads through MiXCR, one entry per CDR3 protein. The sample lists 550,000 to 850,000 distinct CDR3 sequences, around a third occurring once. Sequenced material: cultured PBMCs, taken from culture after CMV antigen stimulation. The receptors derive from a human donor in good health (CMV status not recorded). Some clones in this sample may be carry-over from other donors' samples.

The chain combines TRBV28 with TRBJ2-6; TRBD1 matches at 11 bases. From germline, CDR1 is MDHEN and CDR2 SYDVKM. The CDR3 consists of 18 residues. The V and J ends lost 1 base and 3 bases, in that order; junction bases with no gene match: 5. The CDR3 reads CASSLSPGQGGGANVLTF. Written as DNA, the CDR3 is TGTGCCAGCAGTTTATCACCGGGACAGGGGGGTGGGGCCAACGTCCTGACTTTC.

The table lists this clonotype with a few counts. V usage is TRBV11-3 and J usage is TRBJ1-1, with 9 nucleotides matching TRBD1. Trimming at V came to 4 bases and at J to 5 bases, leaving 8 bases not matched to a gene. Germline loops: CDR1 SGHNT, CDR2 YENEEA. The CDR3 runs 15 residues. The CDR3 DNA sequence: TGTGCCAGCAGCTCCGCGGACAGGGGAGGAACTGAAGCTTTCTTT. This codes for CASSSADRGGTEAFF.

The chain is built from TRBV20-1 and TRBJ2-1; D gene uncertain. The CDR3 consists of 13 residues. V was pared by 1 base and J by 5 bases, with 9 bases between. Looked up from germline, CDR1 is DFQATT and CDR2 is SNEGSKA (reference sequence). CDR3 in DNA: TGCAGTGCTAGAGGTCCTCAGAACAATGAGCAGTTCTTC. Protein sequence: CSARGPQNNEQFF.

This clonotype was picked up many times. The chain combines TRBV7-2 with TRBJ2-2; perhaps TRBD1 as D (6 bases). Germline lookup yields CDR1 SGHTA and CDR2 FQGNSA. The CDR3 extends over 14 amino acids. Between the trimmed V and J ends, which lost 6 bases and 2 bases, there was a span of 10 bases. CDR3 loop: CASRIQGNTGELFF. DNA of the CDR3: TGTGCCAGCAGAATACAGGGTAACACCGGGGAGCTGTTTTTT.

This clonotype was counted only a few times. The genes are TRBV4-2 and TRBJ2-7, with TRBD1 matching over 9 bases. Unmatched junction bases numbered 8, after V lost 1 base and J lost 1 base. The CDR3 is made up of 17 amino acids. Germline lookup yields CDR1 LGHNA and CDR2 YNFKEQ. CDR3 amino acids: CASSQGAPGQGSYEQYF. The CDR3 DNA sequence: TGTGCCAGCAGCCAAGGGGCGCCTGGACAGGGGTCCTACGAGCAGTACTTC.

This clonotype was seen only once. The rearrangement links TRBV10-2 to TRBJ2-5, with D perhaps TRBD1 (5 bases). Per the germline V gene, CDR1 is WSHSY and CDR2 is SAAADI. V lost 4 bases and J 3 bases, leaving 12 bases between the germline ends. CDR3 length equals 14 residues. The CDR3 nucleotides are TGCGCCAGCAGTGCGGGCGACAGTAAAGAGACCCAGTACTTC. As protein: CASSAGDSKETQYF.

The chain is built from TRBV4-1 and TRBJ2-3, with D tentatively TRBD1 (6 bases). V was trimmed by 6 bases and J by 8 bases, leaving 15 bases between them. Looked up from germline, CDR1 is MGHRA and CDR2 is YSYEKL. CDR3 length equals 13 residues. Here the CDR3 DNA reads TGCGCCAGCAGGCAACCGAGCAGGGGTACGCAGTATTTT. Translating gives CASRQPSRGTQYF.

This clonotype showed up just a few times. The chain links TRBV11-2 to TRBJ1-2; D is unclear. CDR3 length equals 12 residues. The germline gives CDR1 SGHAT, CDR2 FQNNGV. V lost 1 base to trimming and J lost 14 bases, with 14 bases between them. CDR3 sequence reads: CASSLVEALGTF. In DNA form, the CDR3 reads TGTGCCAGCAGCTTAGTAGAGGCTCTCGGGACCTTC. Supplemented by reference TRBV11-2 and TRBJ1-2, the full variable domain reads EAGVAQSPRYKIIEKRQSVAFWCNPISGHATLYWYQQILGQGPKLLIQFQNNGVVDDSQLPKDRFSAERLKGVDSTLKIQPAKLEDSAVYLCASSLVEALGTFGSGTRLTVV.

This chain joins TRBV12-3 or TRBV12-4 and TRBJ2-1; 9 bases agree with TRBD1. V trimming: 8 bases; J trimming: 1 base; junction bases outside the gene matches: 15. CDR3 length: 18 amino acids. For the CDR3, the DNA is TGTGCCAGCGCCCGGGACAGGGTCGTATCGGGTTCCTACAATGAGCAGTTCTTC. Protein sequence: CASARDRVVSGSYNEQFF.

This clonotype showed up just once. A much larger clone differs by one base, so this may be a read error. The CDR3 protein is CASSSNRGGSRAEAFF. The CDR3 bases are TGTGCCAGCAGCTCAAATCGGGGTGGCAGCCGAGCTGAAGCTTTCTTT. The chain employs TRBV7-2 and TRBJ1-1; D not resolved. The CDR3 has 16 amino acids. Deletions cut 4 bases from V and 6 bases from J, with 21 bases between. Germline V lookup: CDR1 SGHTA, CDR2 FQGNSA.

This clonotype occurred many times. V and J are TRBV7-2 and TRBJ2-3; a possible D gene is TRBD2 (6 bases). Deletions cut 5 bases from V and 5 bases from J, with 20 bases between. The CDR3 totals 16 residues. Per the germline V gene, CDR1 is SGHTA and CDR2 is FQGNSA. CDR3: CASSHKGGALKDTQYF. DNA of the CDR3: TGTGCCAGCAGCCATAAAGGAGGGGCCTTGAAAGATACGCAGTATTTT.

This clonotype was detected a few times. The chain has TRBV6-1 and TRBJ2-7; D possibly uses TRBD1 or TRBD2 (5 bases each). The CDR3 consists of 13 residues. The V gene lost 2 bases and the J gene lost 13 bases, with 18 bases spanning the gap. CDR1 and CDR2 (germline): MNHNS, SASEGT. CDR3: CASSESIGAAGYF. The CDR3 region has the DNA TGTGCCAGCAGTGAATCTATCGGGGCGGCCGGTTACTTC.

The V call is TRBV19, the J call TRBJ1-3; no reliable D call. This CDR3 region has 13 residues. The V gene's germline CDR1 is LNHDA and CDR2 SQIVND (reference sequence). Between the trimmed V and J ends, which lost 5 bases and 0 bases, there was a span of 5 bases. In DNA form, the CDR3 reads TGTGCCAGTAGTGAGGACTCTGGAAACACCATATATTTT. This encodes CASSEDSGNTIYF.

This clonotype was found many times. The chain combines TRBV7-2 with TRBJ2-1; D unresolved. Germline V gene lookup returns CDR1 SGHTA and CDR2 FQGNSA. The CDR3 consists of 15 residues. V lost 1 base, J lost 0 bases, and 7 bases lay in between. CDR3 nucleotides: TGTGCCAGCAGCTTAGGGGGTGGCTCCTACAATGAGCAGTTCTTC. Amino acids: CASSLGGGSYNEQFF.

The CDR3 region has the DNA TGCGCCAGCAGCATTAGCGGGTTTAACAATGAGCAGTTCTTC. Translated, it gives CASSISGFNNEQFF. The chain uses TRBV5-1 and TRBJ2-1; TRBD2 aligns across 7 bases. This CDR3 has 14 residues. In germline, CDR1 is SGHRS, CDR2 YFSETQ. The ends lost 4 bases at V and 5 bases at J; junction bases unmatched: 6.

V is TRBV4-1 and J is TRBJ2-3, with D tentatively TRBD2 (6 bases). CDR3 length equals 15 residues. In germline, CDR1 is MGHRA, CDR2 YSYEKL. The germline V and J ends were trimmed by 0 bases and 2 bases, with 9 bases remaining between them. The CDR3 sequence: CASSQEGGVTDTQYF. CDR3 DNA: TGCGCCAGCAGCCAAGAGGGAGGTGTCACAGATACGCAGTATTTT.

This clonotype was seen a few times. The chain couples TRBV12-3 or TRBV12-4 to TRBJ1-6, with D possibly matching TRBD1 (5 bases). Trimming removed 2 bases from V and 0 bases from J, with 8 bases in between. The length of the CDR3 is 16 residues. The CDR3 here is CASSLQGHSYNSPLHF. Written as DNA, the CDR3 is TGTGCCAGCAGTTTACAGGGCCACTCCTATAATTCACCCCTCCACTTT.

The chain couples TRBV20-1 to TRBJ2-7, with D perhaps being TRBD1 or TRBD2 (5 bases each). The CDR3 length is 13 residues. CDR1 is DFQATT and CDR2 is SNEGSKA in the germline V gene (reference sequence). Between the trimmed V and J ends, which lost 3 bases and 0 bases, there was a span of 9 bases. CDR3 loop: CSASGTRSYEQYF. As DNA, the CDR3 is TGCAGTGCTAGCGGGACCCGCTCCTACGAGCAGTACTTC.

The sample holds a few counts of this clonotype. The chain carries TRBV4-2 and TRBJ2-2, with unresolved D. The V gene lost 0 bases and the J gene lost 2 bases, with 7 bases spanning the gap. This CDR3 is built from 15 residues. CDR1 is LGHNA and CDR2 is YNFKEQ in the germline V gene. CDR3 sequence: CASSQELSNTGELFF. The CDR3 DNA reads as TGTGCCAGCAGCCAAGAGTTGAGCAACACCGGGGAGCTGTTTTTT.

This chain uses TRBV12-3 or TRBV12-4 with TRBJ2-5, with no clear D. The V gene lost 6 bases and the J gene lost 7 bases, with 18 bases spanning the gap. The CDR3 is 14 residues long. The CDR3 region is CASSPFESPGTQYF. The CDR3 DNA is TGTGCCAGCAGCCCGTTTGAGAGCCCAGGGACCCAGTACTTC.

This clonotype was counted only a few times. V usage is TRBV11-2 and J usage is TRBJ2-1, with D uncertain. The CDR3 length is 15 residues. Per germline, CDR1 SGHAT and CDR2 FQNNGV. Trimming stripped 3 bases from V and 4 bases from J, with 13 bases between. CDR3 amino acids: CASSLDMLNYNEQFF. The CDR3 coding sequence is TGTGCCAGCAGCTTGGATATGCTGAATTACAATGAGCAGTTCTTC.

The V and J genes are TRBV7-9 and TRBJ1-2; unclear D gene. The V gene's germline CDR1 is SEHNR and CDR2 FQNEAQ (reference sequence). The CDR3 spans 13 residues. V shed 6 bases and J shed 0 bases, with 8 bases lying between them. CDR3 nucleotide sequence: TGTGCCAGCAGTCCGACATCTAACTATGGCTACACCTTC. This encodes CASSPTSNYGYTF.

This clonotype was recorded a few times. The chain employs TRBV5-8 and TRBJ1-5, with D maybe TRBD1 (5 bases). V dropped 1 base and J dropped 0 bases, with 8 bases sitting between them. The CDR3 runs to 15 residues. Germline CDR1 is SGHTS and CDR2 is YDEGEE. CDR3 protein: CASSLWGYSNQPQHF. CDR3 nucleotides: TGTGCCAGCAGCTTGTGGGGGTATAGCAATCAGCCCCAGCATTTT. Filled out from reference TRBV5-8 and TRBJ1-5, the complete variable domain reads EAGVTQSPTHLIKTRGQQATLRCSPISGHTSVYWYQQALGLGLQFLLWYDEGEERNRGNFPPRFSGRQFPNYSSELNVNALELEDSALYLCASSLWGYSNQPQHFGDGTRLSIL.

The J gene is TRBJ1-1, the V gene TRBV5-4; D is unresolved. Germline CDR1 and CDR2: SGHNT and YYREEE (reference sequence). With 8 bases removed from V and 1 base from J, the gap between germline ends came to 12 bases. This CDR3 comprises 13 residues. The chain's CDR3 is CASYSGGNTEAFF. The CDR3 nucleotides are TGTGCCAGTTATAGTGGTGGGAACACTGAAGCTTTCTTT.

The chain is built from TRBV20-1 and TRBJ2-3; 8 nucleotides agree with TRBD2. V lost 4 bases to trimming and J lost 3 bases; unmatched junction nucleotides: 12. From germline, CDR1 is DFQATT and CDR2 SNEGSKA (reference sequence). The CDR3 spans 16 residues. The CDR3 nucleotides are TGCAGTGCTACCCCCCCGACTAGCGCAGGGACAGATACGCAGTATTTT. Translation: CSATPPTSAGTDTQYF.

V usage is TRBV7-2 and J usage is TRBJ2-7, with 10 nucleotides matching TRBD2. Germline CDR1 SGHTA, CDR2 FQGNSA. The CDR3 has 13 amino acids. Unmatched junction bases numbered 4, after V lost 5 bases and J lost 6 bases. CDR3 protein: CASSPRTSGEQYF. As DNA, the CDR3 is TGTGCCAGCAGCCCTCGGACTAGCGGCGAGCAGTACTTC.

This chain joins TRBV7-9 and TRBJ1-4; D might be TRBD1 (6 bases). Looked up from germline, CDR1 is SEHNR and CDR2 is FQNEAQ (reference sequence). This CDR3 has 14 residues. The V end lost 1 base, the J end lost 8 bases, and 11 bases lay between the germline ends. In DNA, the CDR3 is TGTGCCAGCAGCTTAGAGGCAGGGGAAGAAAAACTGTTTTTT. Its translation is CASSLEAGEEKLFF.

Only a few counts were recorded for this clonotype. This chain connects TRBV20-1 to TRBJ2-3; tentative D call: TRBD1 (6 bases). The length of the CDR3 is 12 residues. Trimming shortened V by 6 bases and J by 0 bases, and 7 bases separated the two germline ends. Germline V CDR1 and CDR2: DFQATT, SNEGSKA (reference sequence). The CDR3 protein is CSAQGSTDTQYF. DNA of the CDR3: TGCAGTGCCCAGGGGAGCACAGATACGCAGTATTTT.

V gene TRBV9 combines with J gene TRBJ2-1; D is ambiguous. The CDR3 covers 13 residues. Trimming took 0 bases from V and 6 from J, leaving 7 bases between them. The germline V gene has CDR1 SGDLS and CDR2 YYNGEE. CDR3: CASSVDLGNEQFF. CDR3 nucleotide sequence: TGTGCCAGCAGCGTAGATCTGGGCAATGAGCAGTTCTTC.

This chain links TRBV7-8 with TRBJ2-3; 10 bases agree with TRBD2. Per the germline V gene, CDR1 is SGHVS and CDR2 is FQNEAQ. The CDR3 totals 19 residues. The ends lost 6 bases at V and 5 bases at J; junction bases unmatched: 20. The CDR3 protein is CASRYPFLTSGEGEDTQYF. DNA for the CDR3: TGTGCCAGCAGATACCCATTCCTCACTAGCGGGGAGGGGGAAGATACGCAGTATTTT.